These 21 T cell receptor beta chains were sequenced from one sample in a study of OX40 agonist ivuxolimab in advanced cancers. Data came from immunoSEQ multiplex PCR; TCRdb stores just in-frame clones and leaves some out. The sample holds tens of thousands of clones; around 90% are singletons and the top ten take around 9.9%. The input for sequencing was CD4+ or CD8+ T cells sorted from blood, taken in a trial of the OX40 agonist ivuxolimab. Source of these receptors: an adult with an advanced solid tumor such as melanoma, head and neck, liver or kidney cancer.

This sequence joins TRBV7-9 and TRBJ2-7, with D perhaps TRBD2 (6 bases). V lost 1 base, J lost 3 bases, and 10 bases lay in between. Germline CDR1 is SEHNR and CDR2 is FQNEAQ (reference sequence). The CDR3 length is 14 residues. This CDR3 reads CASSLGISGYEQYF. CDR3 sequence (DNA): TGTGCCAGCAGCTTAGGTATTAGCGGCTACGAGCAGTACTTC.

This chain joins TRBV28 and TRBJ2-7; perhaps TRBD1 as D (6 bases). V dropped 3 bases and J dropped 2 bases, with 11 bases sitting between them. Germline V gene sequence: CDR1 MDHEN, CDR2 SYDVKM. This CDR3 comprises 14 residues. The CDR3 spells CASSLTGYTYEQYF. CDR3 DNA sequence: TGTGCCAGCAGTTTGACAGGATACACCTACGAGCAGTACTTC.

This chain uses TRBV19 with TRBJ2-7, with D possibly called TRBD1 or TRBD2 (5 bases each). CDR1 is LNHDA and CDR2 is SQIVND in the germline V gene (reference sequence). There are 14 residues in the CDR3. Trimming stripped 5 bases from V and 3 bases from J, with 14 bases between. CDR3 DNA: TGTGCCAGTAGTTGGTCCAGGGACGTCTACGAGCAGTACTTC. Protein: CASSWSRDVYEQYF. The whole variable domain, remainder taken from reference TRBV19 and TRBJ2-7, is DGGITQSPKYLFRKEGQNVTLSCEQNLNHDAMYWYRQDPGQGLRLIYYSQIVNDFQKGDIAEGYSVSREKKESFPLTVTSAQKNPTAFYLCASSWSRDVYEQYFGPGTRLTVT.

The rearrangement uses TRBV9 and TRBJ2-1; D may be TRBD2 (6 bases). V was cut by 0 bases and J by 2 bases, with 18 bases left in between. CDR1 and CDR2 (germline): SGDLS, YYNGEE. There are 18 residues in the CDR3. The CDR3 coding sequence is TGTGCCAGCAGCGTAGCGGGCCAGGGCGGGGCAACCTACAATGAGCAGTTCTTC. Its protein is CASSVAGQGGATYNEQFF.

The chain couples TRBV27 to TRBJ1-2; D is ambiguous. V was pared by 3 bases and J by 0 bases, with 11 bases between. In germline, CDR1 is MNHEY, CDR2 SMNVEV (reference sequence). The CDR3 length is 15 residues. This chain's CDR3 is CASSFTGPANYGYTF. The DNA of the CDR3 is TGTGCCAGCAGTTTCACGGGCCCAGCTAACTATGGCTACACCTTC.

This clone appeared a few times. This chain uses TRBV10-3 with TRBJ2-2; D possibly matches TRBD1 or TRBD2 (6 bases each). Germline V gives CDR1 ENHRY, CDR2 SYGVKD. V was clipped by 10 bases and J by 6 bases, with 21 bases between them. The CDR3 is 15 amino acids. The CDR3 spells CASQGSEGEAGELFF. DNA of the CDR3: TGTGCCAGCCAAGGCAGCGAGGGGGAGGCCGGGGAGCTGTTTTTT.

CDR3 amino acids: CAEGREPYNEQFF. The CDR3 region has the DNA TGTGCTGAGGGGAGGGAACCTTACAATGAGCAGTTCTTC. V and J are TRBV30 and TRBJ2-1, with 7 bases matching TRBD2. The CDR3 sequence is 13 residues long. Germline assignment: CDR1 GTSNPN and CDR2 SVGIG (reference sequence).

The CDR3: CASSPREGDTSYGYTF. CDR3 bases: TGTGCCAGCTCACCACGCGAAGGAGACACCTCCTATGGCTACACCTTC. This chain joins TRBV18 and TRBJ1-2, with unresolved D. The CDR3 sequence is 16 residues long. The germline gives CDR1 KGHSH, CDR2 LQKENI. The V end was cut by 1 base, the J end by 4 bases, with 16 bases between.

V is TRBV7-8 and J is TRBJ2-1; 11 bases are shared with TRBD2. V shed 5 bases and J 8 bases; nucleotides not matched to a gene: 11. The CDR3 runs to 16 residues. The germline CDR1 and CDR2 sequences are SGHVS and FQNEAQ. CDR3 amino acids: CASSTTSGSYSDEQFF. The CDR3 bases are TGTGCCAGCAGCACAACTAGCGGGAGCTATTCTGATGAGCAGTTCTTC.

CDR3 sequence (DNA): TGCGCCAGCAGCCCCCCGTCGGGACTAAGTGGGTCAGATACGCAGTATTTT. Amino acid sequence: CASSPPSGLSGSDTQYF. V is TRBV5-1 and J is TRBJ2-3, with 7 bases aligning to TRBD2. The length of the CDR3 is 17 residues. Germline V gene lookup returns CDR1 SGHRS and CDR2 YFSETQ. With 4 bases clipped from V and 4 bases from J, the junction kept 15 bases outside the gene matches.

A note on this clone: Distinct nucleotide sequences in the sample also encode this CDR3. The genes are TRBV5-1 and TRBJ2-7; no firm D call. The V and J ends lost 0 bases and 1 base respectively, with 5 bases between them. Germline CDR1 SGHRS, CDR2 YFSETQ. This CDR3 region has 13 residues. The CDR3 DNA sequence: TGCGCCAGCAGCTTGGGGCAGTCCTACGAGCAGTACTTC. Translation gives CASSLGQSYEQYF.

This clone showed up just a few times. This chain uses TRBV7-9 with TRBJ1-1; D is unresolved. Germline values: CDR1 SEHNR, CDR2 FQNEAQ (reference sequence). The CDR3 runs 12 residues. V shed 1 base and J shed 4 bases, with 4 bases lying between them. CDR3 protein: CASSLGFTEAFF. CDR3 nucleotide sequence: TGTGCCAGCAGCTTAGGTTTCACTGAAGCTTTCTTT.

V is TRBV5-1 and J is TRBJ2-7, with 7 bases fitting TRBD1. This CDR3 has 13 amino acids. The J segment lost 1 base and the V segment lost 3 bases, leaving 1 base of the junction unmatched. The germline CDR1 and CDR2 sequences are SGHRS and YFSETQ. CDR3 nucleotide sequence: TGCGCCAGCAGCTCACAGGGGTCCTACGAGCAGTACTTC. Residues: CASSSQGSYEQYF.

This clone was counted a single time. The CDR3 sequence is CASSQGTGMAGELFF. As DNA, the CDR3 is TGCGCCAGCAGCCAAGGGACAGGGATGGCCGGGGAGCTGTTTTTT. The chain is built from TRBV4-1 and TRBJ2-2; 8 nucleotides align to TRBD1. The J segment lost 6 bases and the V segment lost 1 base, leaving 4 bases of the junction unmatched. Germline assignment: CDR1 MGHRA and CDR2 YSYEKL. The CDR3 is 15 residues long.

The chain joins TRBV18 to TRBJ1-1; D is perhaps TRBD1 (6 bases). With 0 bases removed from V and 7 bases from J, the gap between germline ends came to 9 bases. The V gene's germline CDR1 is KGHSH and CDR2 LQKENI. This CDR3 is 13 amino acids long. The CDR3 sequence: CASSPPRTVEAFF. CDR3 nucleotides: TGTGCCAGCTCACCACCGAGGACAGTTGAAGCTTTCTTT.

The chain combines TRBV11-2 with TRBJ2-7; TRBD1 might be the D (6 bases). The germline CDR1 and CDR2 sequences are SGHAT and FQNNGV. V was clipped by 5 bases and J by 3 bases, with 8 bases between them. The CDR3 contains 12 residues. CDR3 in amino acids: CASSQDSYEQYF. In DNA form, the CDR3 reads TGTGCCAGCAGCCAGGACAGCTACGAGCAGTACTTC.

V gene TRBV6-4 combines with J gene TRBJ2-1, with a tentative D call TRBD2 (5 bases). The germline V gene has CDR1 MRHNA and CDR2 SNTAGT. The V gene lost 0 bases and the J gene lost 6 bases, with 15 bases spanning the gap. This CDR3 is built from 16 residues. The CDR3 is CASSDSGLARVNEQFF. CDR3 DNA: TGTGCCAGCAGTGACTCTGGGCTAGCCCGCGTCAATGAGCAGTTCTTC.

This chain uses TRBV25-1 with TRBJ2-3; TRBD1 matches 8 bases. Trimming removed 0 bases from V and 5 bases from J; junction bases left unmatched: 1. Looked up from germline, CDR1 is MGHDK and CDR2 is SYGVNS. The CDR3 is 14 residues long. The CDR3 protein is CASSEYRGQDTQYF. The CDR3 DNA sequence: TGTGCCAGCAGTGAATACAGGGGGCAAGATACGCAGTATTTT.

This chain joins TRBV6-5 and TRBJ2-1; TRBD2 matches 13 bases. In germline, CDR1 is MNHEY, CDR2 SVGAGI. V lost 5 bases and J lost 4; bases outside the gene matches: 2. This CDR3 region has 15 residues. CDR3 amino acids: CASSMGLAGYNEQFF. The CDR3 DNA follows: TGTGCCAGCAGTATGGGACTAGCGGGGTACAATGAGCAGTTCTTC.

The chain is built from TRBV6-6 and TRBJ1-4, with no clear D. Germline CDR1 MNHNY, CDR2 SVGAGI (reference sequence). Between the trimmed V and J ends, which lost 5 bases and 0 bases, there was a span of 10 bases. The CDR3 loop spans 15 amino acids. The CDR3 DNA is TGTGCCAGCAGTAACCAGATAGCAACTAATGAAAAACTGTTTTTT. It codes for CASSNQIATNEKLFF.

The chain employs TRBV7-9 and TRBJ1-3; 7 positions match TRBD1. J was trimmed by 4 bases and V by 5 bases; bases with no gene match: 5. The V gene's germline CDR1 is SEHNR and CDR2 FQNEAQ (reference sequence). This CDR3 region has 14 residues. The CDR3: CASSDLRGGNTIYF. Here the CDR3 DNA reads TGTGCCAGCAGCGACCTCAGGGGGGGAAACACCATATATTTT.